Following are 9 T cell receptor beta chains from one sample sequenced in a study of Tregs in tolerant kidney transplant recipients. Using immunoSEQ multiplex PCR, the repertoire was profiled, and TCRdb retains in-frame clones only, with some absent. Among around 86,000 clones, about 91% were seen once, and the ten largest hold around 1.4%. The nonmyeloablative bone marrow transplants came from related graft donors, with transient mixed chimerism. This specimen was CD4+ T cells from blood (PBMCs), taken 24 months after the transplant. All receptors derive from a human patient who received a combined kidney and bone marrow transplant. Some T cells may have originated in the graft donor.

This chain connects TRBV30 to TRBJ2-2, with D perhaps TRBD1 (5 bases). V was shortened by 0 bases and J by 8 bases, with 13 bases between the two germline ends. Germline CDR1 reads GTSNPN; CDR2 reads SVGIG (reference sequence). The CDR3 runs to 14 residues. The CDR3 spells CAWSVLTEEGELFF. The CDR3 nucleotides are TGTGCCTGGAGTGTTCTGACAGAGGAAGGGGAGCTGTTTTTT.

This clone appeared once. V gene TRBV5-1 combines with J gene TRBJ2-5, with 7 bases fitting TRBD2. The CDR3 spans 13 residues. The V gene's germline CDR1 is SGHRS and CDR2 YFSETQ. J was trimmed by 4 bases and V by 3 bases; bases with no gene match: 3. CDR3 in amino acids: CASSSTSLETQYF. The CDR3 DNA is TGCGCCAGCAGCTCGACTAGCCTAGAGACCCAGTACTTC.

The rearrangement links TRBV18 to TRBJ2-3; D is possibly TRBD2 (6 bases). The CDR3 sequence is 15 residues long. The germline V gene encodes CDR1 KGHSH and CDR2 LQKENI. V was cut by 1 base and J by 1 base, with 9 bases left in between. CDR3 residues: CASSPLPSGTDTQYF. CDR3 DNA: TGTGCCAGCTCACCACTCCCTAGCGGCACAGATACGCAGTATTTT.

The chain links TRBV19 to TRBJ2-5; perhaps TRBD2 as D (6 bases). Germline V gene sequence: CDR1 LNHDA, CDR2 SQIVND (reference sequence). The germline V and J ends were trimmed by 3 bases and 8 bases, with 13 bases remaining between them. The CDR3 length is 13 residues. CDR3 amino acids: CASSIGTGATQYF. The CDR3 region has the DNA TGTGCCAGTAGTATCGGGACTGGAGCAACCCAGTACTTC.

The CDR3 sequence is CASSLSGNTYNEQFF. The CDR3 DNA reads as TGTGCCAGCAGCTTATCCGGGAATACCTACAATGAGCAGTTCTTC. The chain recombines TRBV5-4 with TRBJ2-1; maybe TRBD2 (5 bases). Deletions cut 2 bases from V and 2 bases from J, with 11 bases between. The length of the CDR3 is 15 residues. Germline V gives CDR1 SGHNT, CDR2 YYREEE (reference sequence).

The chain has TRBV6-6 and TRBJ2-2; 8 nucleotides align to TRBD1. CDR1 and CDR2 (germline): MNHNY, SVGAGI (reference sequence). CDR3 length: 15 residues. Trimming at V came to 4 bases and at J to 4 bases, leaving 5 bases not matched to a gene. DNA for the CDR3: TGTGCCAGCAGTTCAATACAGGGGGTCACCGGGGAGCTGTTTTTT. Translating it yields CASSSIQGVTGELFF.

V and J are TRBV29-1 and TRBJ2-5; D may be TRBD1 (6 bases). The V end lost 8 bases, the J end lost 5 bases, and 18 bases lay between the germline ends. The CDR3 covers 13 residues. The germline CDR1 and CDR2 sequences are SQVTM and ANQGSEA. The CDR3 coding sequence is TGCAGCAAAATGACAGGATCTGGGGAGACCCAGTACTTC. Translated: CSKMTGSGETQYF.

This chain uses TRBV7-3 with TRBJ2-2, with 9 bases lining up with TRBD2. V lost 1 base, J lost 4 bases, and 7 bases stayed unmatched. Germline V gene data show CDR1 as SGHTA and CDR2 as FQGTGA. This CDR3 spans 17 amino acids. Here the CDR3 reads CASSLRQTSGLTGELFF. The CDR3 DNA reads TGTGCCAGCAGCTTAAGACAGACTAGCGGCCTCACCGGGGAGCTGTTTTTT.

The rearrangement links TRBV7-3 to TRBJ2-1, with D possibly being TRBD2 (5 bases). V dropped 1 base and J dropped 1 base, with 8 bases sitting between them. CDR1 is SGHTA and CDR2 is FQGTGA in the germline V gene. This CDR3 spans 15 amino acids. The CDR3 sequence is CASSLKAGSYNEQFF. The DNA of the CDR3 is TGTGCCAGCAGCTTAAAGGCGGGTTCCTACAATGAGCAGTTCTTC.